The 29 T cell receptor beta chains listed next were all sequenced from one sample in a study of shared clonotypes between healthy human individuals. Clones were read by immunoSEQ multiplex PCR, and TCRdb kept only the in-frame ones, dropping some. The profile shows around 2.5 million clones, more than 85% of them singletons. The material sequenced was naive CD4+ T cells from PBMCs. Subset described: CD45RA+ positively selected. These receptors came from a man between 18 and 35 years old in good health. Some clones in this sample may be carry-over from other donors' samples.

Here the CDR3 reads CASSPWTGMEYGYTF. In DNA, the CDR3 is TGTGCCAGCAGCCCGTGGACAGGGATGGAATATGGCTACACCTTC. The rearrangement uses TRBV9 and TRBJ1-2, with 8 bases identical to TRBD1. With 4 bases clipped from V and 5 bases from J, the junction kept 10 bases outside the gene matches. Germline V lookup: CDR1 SGDLS, CDR2 YYNGEE. The CDR3 runs to 15 residues.

The chain joins TRBV2 to TRBJ2-7, with D uncertain. Germline lookup yields CDR1 SNHLY and CDR2 FYNNEI. The CDR3 extends over 11 amino acids. The V end was cut by 7 bases, the J end by 6 bases, with 10 bases between. CDR3 nucleotides: TGTGCCAGCATCAGCTGGGGCGAGCAGTACTTC. It yields the protein CASISWGEQYF. The full variable domain, completed using reference TRBV2 and TRBJ2-7, is EPEVTQTPSHQVTQMGQEVILRCVPISNHLYFYWYRQILGQKVEFLVSFYNNEISEKSEIFDDQFSVERPDGSNFTLKIRSTKLEDSAMYFCASISWGEQYFGPGTRLTVT.

The V call is TRBV14, the J call TRBJ1-1; no reliable D call. V gave up 0 bases and J gave up 3 bases, with 11 bases separating them. Germline V CDR1 and CDR2: SGHDN, FVKESK. The CDR3 sequence is 15 residues long. This chain's CDR3 is CASSQDPGVDTEAFF. For the CDR3, the DNA is TGTGCCAGCAGCCAAGATCCCGGGGTAGACACTGAAGCTTTCTTT.

This chain uses TRBV18 with TRBJ2-7; TRBD1 aligns across 8 bases. Germline CDR1 reads KGHSH; CDR2 reads LQKENI. The V segment lost 6 bases and the J segment 0 bases; nucleotides outside the gene matches: 10. The CDR3 is 16 residues long. The DNA for the CDR3 is TGTGCCAGCTCCCTCCTGGGGACAGGTAGCTCCTACGAGCAGTACTTC. Its protein product is CASSLLGTGSSYEQYF.

The rearrangement joins TRBV7-6 to TRBJ2-3; 8 positions agree with TRBD2. Germline CDR1 and CDR2: SGHVS and FNYEAQ. The CDR3 runs 15 residues. J lost 4 bases, V lost 2 bases, and 5 bases had no gene match. In DNA, the CDR3 is TGTGCCAGCAGCTTACTAGCGGGTGGTCCAGATACGCAGTATTTT. Translated, it gives CASSLLAGGPDTQYF.

This chain joins TRBV29-1 and TRBJ1-5; TRBD1 agrees at 7 bases. The V segment lost 6 bases and the J segment 5 bases; nucleotides outside the gene matches: 10. Germline V gives CDR1 SQVTM, CDR2 ANQGSEA. The CDR3 is 14 amino acids. The CDR3 sequence: CSVLVDTGDQPQHF. CDR3 sequence (DNA): TGCAGCGTACTAGTAGATACAGGGGATCAGCCCCAGCATTTT.

The chain employs TRBV14 and TRBJ2-1; the match to TRBD1 covers 10 bases. The CDR3 has 15 amino acids. Per germline, CDR1 SGHDN and CDR2 FVKESK. Trimming removed 6 bases from V and 8 bases from J; junction bases left unmatched: 10. CDR3 bases: TGTGCCAGCAGACACCGGGACAGGGGTGTCGATGAGCAGTTCTTC. Translation gives CASRHRDRGVDEQFF.

The rearrangement joins TRBV6-5 to TRBJ1-2, with D possibly being TRBD1 (5 bases). The CDR3 contains 14 residues. CDR1 and CDR2 (germline): MNHEY, SVGAGI. V dropped 2 bases and J dropped 6 bases, with 13 bases sitting between them. CDR3 coding DNA: TGTGCCAGCAGTTACGGGACTCAGGAGAATGGCTACACCTTC. Its protein is CASSYGTQENGYTF.

This clone has only a few counts. V gene TRBV4-1 combines with J gene TRBJ1-5; the D gene is possibly TRBD1 (5 bases). In germline, CDR1 is MGHRA, CDR2 YSYEKL. V was pared by 0 bases and J by 7 bases, with 10 bases between. This CDR3 contains 14 residues. The CDR3 region is CASSQDSRGQPQHF. CDR3 DNA: TGCGCCAGCAGCCAAGATTCGAGGGGCCAGCCCCAGCATTTT.

This chain's CDR3 is CTSSQGQDNTEAFF. As DNA, the CDR3 is TGCACCAGCAGCCAAGGACAGGATAACACTGAAGCTTTCTTT. This chain uses TRBV1 with TRBJ1-1; the table gives TRBD1 as D, unverified against the DNA. TRBV1 is flagged as a pseudogene. The CDR3 is 14 residues long.

This chain links TRBV30 with TRBJ2-7; D tentatively fits TRBD1 or TRBD2 (5 bases each). There are 14 residues in the CDR3. Trimming shortened V by 1 base and J by 2 bases, and 12 bases separated the two germline ends. Per the germline V gene, CDR1 is GTSNPN and CDR2 is SVGIG (reference sequence). CDR3 loop: CAWSGWDPPYEQYF. DNA of the CDR3: TGTGCCTGGAGTGGATGGGACCCCCCCTACGAGCAGTACTTC.

The rearrangement links TRBV2 to TRBJ2-5; D is unclear. Germline CDR1 SNHLY, CDR2 FYNNEI. V was trimmed by 3 bases and J by 5 bases, leaving 7 bases between them. This CDR3 is 12 amino acids long. CDR3 sequence: CASSEAAETQYF. In DNA, the CDR3 is TGTGCCAGCAGTGAGGCTGCGGAGACCCAGTACTTC.

The CDR3 is CASSEAPGTSGSSLYNEQFF. The CDR3 DNA sequence: TGTGCCAGCAGCGAGGCACCCGGGACTAGCGGGAGTTCCCTTTACAATGAGCAGTTCTTC. The chain has TRBV9 and TRBJ2-1, with 14 bases that match TRBD2. The CDR3 is 20 amino acids. J gave up 4 bases and V 3 bases, and 15 bases lay outside the gene matches. Germline CDR1 is SGDLS and CDR2 is YYNGEE. Variable domain in full (rest from reference TRBV9 and TRBJ2-1): DSGVTQTPKHLITATGQRVTLRCSPRSGDLSVYWYQQSLDQGLQFLIQYYNGEERAKGNILERFSAQQFPDLHSELNLSSLELGDSALYFCASSEAPGTSGSSLYNEQFFGPGTRLTVL.

The V gene is TRBV2, the J gene TRBJ1-1; TRBD1 aligns across 7 bases. Germline values: CDR1 SNHLY, CDR2 FYNNEI. V lost 3 bases to trimming and J lost 6 bases; unmatched junction nucleotides: 4. This CDR3 is built from 13 residues. The CDR3 here is CASSDRGTAEAFF. The CDR3 DNA sequence: TGTGCCAGCAGTGATAGGGGGACAGCTGAAGCTTTCTTT.

The V call is TRBV27, the J call TRBJ1-2; TRBD1 matches 9 bases. The CDR3 runs 12 residues. Germline CDR1 and CDR2: MNHEY and SMNVEV (reference sequence). Losses at the gene ends were 6 bases for V and 6 bases for J; bases not matched to a gene: 2. The CDR3 here is CASSTGGNGYTF. The CDR3 bases are TGTGCCAGCAGCACAGGGGGCAATGGCTACACCTTC.

V is TRBV7-9 and J is TRBJ2-5; 9 bases are a match to TRBD2. The V gene's germline CDR1 is SEHNR and CDR2 FQNEAQ (reference sequence). V gave up 6 bases and J gave up 0 bases; unmatched junction bases: 5. The CDR3 is 15 residues long. The DNA for the CDR3 is TGTGCCAGCAGACCAACTAGCGGGTACCAAGAGACCCAGTACTTC. Amino acid sequence: CASRPTSGYQETQYF.

The chain recombines TRBV2 with TRBJ2-2; 8 bases line up with TRBD1. This CDR3 is built from 15 residues. CDR1 SNHLY and CDR2 FYNNEI come from the germline V gene. Trimming cost V 5 bases and J 7 bases; bases outside gene matches: 9. CDR3 in DNA: TGTGCCAGCAGTAAGATGCCAGGGGGCGGCGGGGAGCTGTTTTTT. Protein: CASSKMPGGGGELFF.

The gene calls are TRBV7-2 and TRBJ1-1; unclear D gene. CDR1 and CDR2 from the germline V gene are SGHTA and FQGNSA. The CDR3 runs to 14 residues. With 5 bases removed from V and 1 base from J, the gap between germline ends came to 11 bases. This CDR3 reads CASSTRTGNTEAFF. CDR3 nucleotides: TGTGCCAGCAGCACCCGGACGGGGAACACTGAAGCTTTCTTT.

For this clone: The sample carries other DNA sequences with the same CDR3. The chain links TRBV6-1 to TRBJ1-5, with D uncertain. CDR1 and CDR2 from the germline V gene are MNHNS and SASEGT. Trimming cost V 3 bases and J 3 bases, with 6 bases left between them. The CDR3 runs 13 residues. CDR3 nucleotides: TGTGCCAGCAGTGAGATGGCCAATCAGCCCCAGCATTTT. It specifies CASSEMANQPQHF.

The V and J genes are TRBV6-6 and TRBJ2-7, with TRBD2 matching 10 bases. The CDR3 runs to 15 residues. V was pared by 7 bases and J by 1 base, with 7 bases of the junction left unmatched. Germline assignment: CDR1 MNHNY and CDR2 SVGAGI (reference sequence). The CDR3 bases are TGTGCCAGCACCCCCGGACTAGCGGAATCCTACGAGCAGTACTTC. Amino acid sequence: CASTPGLAESYEQYF.

This chain joins TRBV29-1 and TRBJ2-2; 7 positions match TRBD2. Trimming cost V 6 bases and J 1 base; bases outside gene matches: 5. The CDR3 contains 14 residues. Germline CDR1 is SQVTM and CDR2 is ANQGSEA. The CDR3 reads CSVPGLQNTGELFF. The CDR3 nucleotides read TGCAGCGTCCCGGGACTACAGAACACCGGGGAGCTGTTTTTT.

The chain employs TRBV2 and TRBJ1-4, with D unresolved. Germline lookup yields CDR1 SNHLY and CDR2 FYNNEI. The CDR3 length is 11 residues. Trimming left V 5 bases short and J 4 bases short, with 2 bases between. The CDR3 loop reads CASSINEKLFF. For the CDR3, the DNA is TGTGCCAGCAGTATTAATGAAAAACTGTTTTTT.

V gene TRBV5-4 combines with J gene TRBJ2-3; 8 bases agree with TRBD2. Germline CDR1 and CDR2: SGHNT and YYREEE (reference sequence). The V gene end was trimmed by 5 bases and the J gene end by 4 bases; junction bases not matched to a gene: 12. The CDR3 covers 16 residues. Here the CDR3 reads CASSRPAGGAADTQYF. CDR3 in DNA: TGTGCCAGCAGTCGACCGGCGGGAGGAGCTGCAGATACGCAGTATTTT.

As for this clone: This sample also contains other DNA sequences that code for the same CDR3. This rearrangement joins TRBV15 to TRBJ2-5; 8 bases map to TRBD2. In germline, CDR1 is LNHNV, CDR2 YYDKDF (reference sequence). J was trimmed by 3 bases and V by 2 bases; bases with no gene match: 2. The length of the CDR3 is 14 residues. CDR3 loop: CATSRLAGEETQYF. For the CDR3, the DNA is TGTGCCACCAGCAGACTAGCGGGTGAAGAGACCCAGTACTTC. Full variable domain (rest looked up from reference TRBV15 and TRBJ2-5): DAMVIQNPRYQVTQFGKPVTLSCSQTLNHNVMYWYQQKSSQAPKLLFHYYDKDFNNEADTPDNFQSRRPNTSFCFLDIRSPGLGDTAMYLCATSRLAGEETQYFGPGTRLLVL.

In its sample, this clone was seen a few times. CDR3: CATTPNQPQHF. Here the CDR3 DNA reads TGTGCCACCACGCCCAATCAGCCCCAGCATTTT. The chain is built from TRBV28 and TRBJ1-5; unclear D gene. The V and J ends lost 10 bases and 3 bases respectively, with 7 bases between them. Germline assignment: CDR1 MDHEN and CDR2 SYDVKM. The CDR3 is 11 residues long. Variable domain in full (rest from reference TRBV28 and TRBJ1-5): DVKVTQSSRYLVKRTGEKVFLECVQDMDHENMFWYRQDPGLGLRLIYFSYDVKMKEKGDIPEGYSVSREKKERFSLILESASTNQTSMYLCATTPNQPQHFGDGTRLSIL.

V gene TRBV7-8 combines with J gene TRBJ2-5; D is ambiguous. This CDR3 contains 11 residues. Germline V gene lookup returns CDR1 SGHVS and CDR2 FQNEAQ. Trimming removed 1 base at V and 11 bases at J, with 8 bases between. The CDR3 nucleotides read TGTGCCAGCAGCTTAGGGAGAGAGCAGTACTTC. Amino acid sequence: CASSLGREQYF.

The V and J genes are TRBV5-1 and TRBJ2-7, with 10 bases fitting TRBD2. The V gene end was trimmed by 4 bases and the J gene end by 5 bases; junction bases not matched to a gene: 3. The CDR3 has 13 residues. CDR1 SGHRS and CDR2 YFSETQ come from the germline V gene. The CDR3 loop is CASSPAGGNEQYF. For the CDR3, the DNA is TGCGCCAGCAGCCCAGCGGGAGGGAACGAGCAGTACTTC.

This chain links TRBV6-5 with TRBJ1-4; D unresolved. Germline-derived CDR1 and CDR2 are MNHEY and SVGAGI. V lost 6 bases, J lost 0 bases, and 8 bases lay in between. The CDR3 contains 14 residues. CDR3: CASSLSTTNEKLFF. DNA of the CDR3: TGTGCCAGCAGCTTAAGTACAACTAATGAAAAACTGTTTTTT.

This rearrangement joins TRBV6-5 to TRBJ2-7; D perhaps matches TRBD2 (7 bases). Trimming took off 9 bases at V and 3 bases at J, with 18 bases between the two ends. CDR1 and CDR2 (germline): MNHEY, SVGAGI. The length of the CDR3 is 14 residues. CDR3 bases: TGTGCCAGTACAATCGGGGGGACACACTACGAGCAGTACTTC. The encoded protein is CASTIGGTHYEQYF.